One sample yielded the 14 T cell receptor beta chains listed below, sequenced in a study of T cells in localized non-small cell lung cancer (dated by TCRdb to 2019 to 2021). Libraries came from the immunoSEQ multiplex PCR assay. Here the immuneACCESS table is served through TCRdb, limited to in-frame sequences with V and J called. Missing clones are a known gap in these copies; in checked studies unresolved V genes cover under half, and the rest lacks a known reason. A total of fewer than 75,000 clones appear in this sample, about 81% of them only once. Around 1.3% of the sample goes to the ten largest clones. Source: peripheral blood, taken before any cancer treatment. Source of these receptors: a female donor aged 60 or older with stage I lung adenocarcinoma.

This clone turned up a few times. The chain joins TRBV27 to TRBJ2-7; 8 bases align to TRBD2. CDR3 length: 13 amino acids. Germline trimming cut 6 bases from V and 6 bases from J; bases unmatched to any gene: 7. From germline, CDR1 is MNHEY and CDR2 SMNVEV (reference sequence). CDR3 sequence (DNA): TGTGCCAGCAGCGCTAGCGGGCTCTCCGAGCAGTACTTC. Protein product: CASSASGLSEQYF.

The gene calls are TRBV5-1 and TRBJ1-1; D not certain. Trimming left V 4 bases short and J 4 bases short, with 14 bases between. This CDR3 region has 14 residues. Per germline, CDR1 SGHRS and CDR2 YFSETQ. The CDR3 DNA follows: TGCGCCAGCAGCCCCGCCCGACGGACCACTGAAGCTTTCTTT. This encodes CASSPARRTTEAFF.

This chain joins TRBV28 and TRBJ1-5, with D uncertain. Per the germline V gene, CDR1 is MDHEN and CDR2 is SYDVKM. The CDR3 runs to 14 residues. Trimming cost V 3 bases and J 3 bases, with 9 bases left between them. CDR3 region: CASSFAGNNQPQHF. The CDR3 DNA follows: TGTGCCAGCAGTTTTGCCGGGAACAATCAGCCCCAGCATTTT. Using reference TRBV28 and TRBJ1-5 for the parts outside the CDR3, the full variable domain is DVKVTQSSRYLVKRTGEKVFLECVQDMDHENMFWYRQDPGLGLRLIYFSYDVKMKEKGDIPEGYSVSREKKERFSLILESASTNQTSMYLCASSFAGNNQPQHFGDGTRLSIL.

This clone appeared a single time. The chain uses TRBV19 and TRBJ1-2; the D gene is possibly TRBD1 (5 bases). V shed 3 bases and J shed 5 bases, with 13 bases lying between them. The CDR3 runs 14 residues. Looked up from germline, CDR1 is LNHDA and CDR2 is SQIVND (reference sequence). CDR3 coding DNA: TGTGCCAGTAGTATTAGGGGAGGAGAGTATGGCTACACCTTC. It specifies CASSIRGGEYGYTF.

The genes are TRBV7-3 and TRBJ2-2; 7 positions match TRBD1. V lost 6 bases, J lost 2 bases, and 3 bases stayed unmatched. The CDR3 loop spans 14 amino acids. Per germline, CDR1 SGHTA and CDR2 FQGTGA. CDR3 coding DNA: TGTGCCAGCAGACGACAGGGAAACACCGGGGAGCTGTTTTTT. The encoded protein is CASRRQGNTGELFF.

This clone occurred a few times. J is TRBJ2-7 and V is TRBV5-1; no clear D. The CDR3 length is 15 residues. V lost 0 bases and J 6 bases, leaving 16 bases between the germline ends. From germline, CDR1 is SGHRS and CDR2 YFSETQ. The CDR3 loop is CASSLVGSRSGEQYF. CDR3 coding DNA: TGCGCCAGCAGCTTGGTTGGCAGTCGGAGTGGCGAGCAGTACTTC.

The chain employs TRBV6-1 and TRBJ1-3; D ambiguous. The CDR3 has 13 amino acids. Germline CDR1 reads MNHNS; CDR2 reads SASEGT. Trimming cost V 1 base and J 15 bases, with 16 bases left between them. CDR3 loop: CASSEGSSVAGYF. The CDR3 DNA is TGTGCCAGCAGTGAAGGATCTTCAGTGGCGGGATATTTT.

The chain carries TRBV11-2 and TRBJ1-1, with D unclear. The CDR3 has 14 amino acids. Trimming left V 7 bases short and J 3 bases short, with 15 bases between. Germline V gene data show CDR1 as SGHAT and CDR2 as FQNNGV. DNA of the CDR3: TGTGCCAGCAAGGGTCTGGGTGAGGACACTGAAGCTTTCTTT. It specifies CASKGLGEDTEAFF.

This chain joins TRBV2 and TRBJ2-7; a weak D match, TRBD2 (6 bases). The length of the CDR3 is 15 residues. Trimming shortened V by 5 bases and J by 6 bases, and 20 bases separated the two germline ends. Germline V CDR1 and CDR2: SNHLY, FYNNEI. The CDR3 DNA sequence: TGTGCCAGCAGTTACGCCGGGACTGATCGGGCCGAGCAGTACTTC. It is translated as CASSYAGTDRAEQYF.

The CDR3 spells CASSERVGGGNTIYF. CDR3 DNA sequence: TGTGCCAGCAGTGAAAGGGTGGGGGGAGGAAACACCATATATTTT. J is TRBJ1-3 and V is TRBV6-1, with a tentative D call TRBD1 (5 bases). Germline V CDR1 and CDR2: MNHNS, SASEGT. The CDR3 extends over 15 amino acids. The ends were cut back, 2 bases at V and 4 bases at J, with 12 bases in the middle.

In this sample, this clone turned up a few times. The DNA of the CDR3 is TGTGCCAGCAGCTGGGGAGGGGGTGAAAAACTGTTTTTT. This gives the protein CASSWGGGEKLFF. The rearrangement links TRBV27 to TRBJ1-4, with a tentative D call TRBD1 (6 bases). Germline V gene data show CDR1 as MNHEY and CDR2 as SMNVEV (reference sequence). The CDR3 sequence is 13 residues long. Deletions cut 6 bases from V and 7 bases from J, with 12 bases between.

The chain has TRBV28 and TRBJ1-5; 7 nucleotides line up with TRBD1. This CDR3 region has 15 residues. Trimming cost V 6 bases and J 0 bases; bases outside gene matches: 5. Germline assignment: CDR1 MDHEN and CDR2 SYDVKM. In DNA form, the CDR3 reads TGTGCCAGCAGACAACAGGGGTATAGCAATCAGCCCCAGCATTTT. Protein product: CASRQQGYSNQPQHF.

The rearrangement uses TRBV14 and TRBJ2-1, with TRBD2 as a possible D gene (5 bases). The CDR3 is 16 residues long. In germline, CDR1 is SGHDN, CDR2 FVKESK. The germline V and J ends were trimmed by 4 bases and 0 bases, with 13 bases remaining between them. CDR3 DNA sequence: TGTGCCAGCAGCCTTGGACTCCCGAGCTCCTACAATGAGCAGTTCTTC. It codes for CASSLGLPSSYNEQFF.

V usage is TRBV5-4 and J usage is TRBJ2-1; D possibly corresponds to TRBD1 (6 bases). CDR1 is SGHNT and CDR2 is YYREEE in the germline V gene (reference sequence). Trimming removed 4 bases from V and 5 bases from J, with 13 bases in between. This CDR3 comprises 14 residues. Here the CDR3 reads CASSKGDTNNEQFF. In DNA form, the CDR3 reads TGTGCCAGCAGCAAGGGGGACACAAACAATGAGCAGTTCTTC.